This T cell receptor beta chain was recovered during a study of CD8+ T cells in alopecia areata (dated by TCRdb to about 2018). Study-level background: Treated patients were enrolled in an open-label pilot trial of oral tofacitinib at 5 to 10 mg twice daily for moderate-to-severe alopecia areata. Tofacitinib was given for 6 to 18 months, followed by 6 months of follow-up off drug to assess delayed response and recurrence. In treated patients, disease severity was measured using the SALT score, which gives the percentage of scalp surface area affected. In both human patients and the C3H/HeJ mouse model, the study applied high-throughput TCRbeta sequencing to look at T cell clonal expansion in alopecia areata. In humans, TCRbeta sequencing was performed on scalp tissue and on sorted CD4+ and CD8+ peripheral blood T cells from healthy controls and from patients with patchy or totalis/universalis alopecia areata. Patients on tofacitinib were biopsied at baseline and after 4 and 24 weeks of treatment, and several of the patients also had a later scalp biopsy. Clonality in the scalp was compared among normal scalp (n=4), patchy alopecia areata scalp (n=8), and alopecia totalis/universalis scalp (n=8). The RNA source kit depended on sample type: the PAXgene miRNA kit for fixed scalp, the miRNeasy kit for PBMCs, and the RNeasy kit for mouse skin. immunoSEQ multiplex PCR using 35 Vbeta forward primers and 13 Jbeta reverse primers was used to amplify TCRbeta CDR3 regions. Study-wide conclusions, independent of this receptor: Shared TCR sequences between patients were less evident than in mice, which may be partly attributable to HLA diversity in the patient population. With tofacitinib, both scalp clonality and the number of expanded CD8+ clones among the top 100 scalp clones went down significantly. Lesional scalp, especially in alopecia totalis/universalis, showed higher clonality and more expanded CD8+ clones than normal scalp, suggesting antigenic drive. Scalp TCR repertoire analysis is complicated because resident alphabeta T cells in normal human skin are also sequenced, whereas mouse skin is dominated by gammadelta T cells. Because the treated cohort was small and had only one nonresponder, larger studies are needed to examine links between baseline CD8+ expansion and response. During tofacitinib treatment, many expanded lesional clones stuck around in both scalp and blood, and this persistence may partly explain why relapse happens after treatment is stopped.

This clone was detected ten times or more. Its specific antigen is unknown. Base-call qualities are not available, and no considerably larger clone is one nucleotide away. There are 11 amino acids in the CDR3, from cysteine to phenylalanine inclusive. Only the CDR3 DNA stays, 33 bases, in frame from base 1. CDR1 is given as MNHEY and CDR2 as SVGAGI, both from the germline V gene. V is pared back by 2 bases and J by 7 bases, with 3 bases lying between the germline termini. Reading the label with the study, this specimen's treatment or condition is: oral pan-JAK inhibitor, 5-10 mg twice daily. Lesional scalp punch biopsies and peripheral blood were obtained from alopecia areata patients. PBMCs were isolated by density centrifugation and stained for CD3, CD4 and CD8, after which CD4+ and CD8+ T cells were sorted on a FACSAria. The protocol used for the library was the immunoSEQ multiplex PCR assay. RNA was extracted from all samples and reverse transcribed into cDNA, which served as template for TCR sequencing. First-strand cDNA was synthesized with SuperScript III using a 2:1 mix of oligo-dT and random hexamers. A synthetic immune receptor repertoire was used to gauge amplification bias, and whatever bias remained was removed computationally. The study's own analysis went as follows. After raw reads were preprocessed to remove errors, the CDR3 was defined following IMGT conventions as running from the conserved cysteine to phenylalanine. Clonality was computed by normalizing Shannon entropy by log2 of the number of productive unique TCRs and subtracting the result from 1. Scalp TCRbeta sequences were cross-referenced with sorted blood CD4 and CD8 repertoires so that the CD4 or CD8 identity of scalp clones could be inferred. This is the immuneACCESS table as TCRdb keeps it, with only in-frame sequences that have V and J called. A part of the clones is gone; compared with another copy, unresolved V genes explain less than half, and the rest is unexplained. V and J calls and clone size are those listed in that table; D and trimming were worked out from the DNA. This sample has 200,000 to 250,000 clones in its table, and roughly two fifths of those were observed once. 0.48% of the sample is taken by the ten largest.

The TCR comes from a human donor with alopecia areata. The rearranged chain carries TRBV6-5 and TRBJ2-1; too little of a D gene remains to name it. Material: CD4+ T cells sorted from blood, obtained between weeks 30 and 35, from a patient treated with tofacitinib. The nucleotide sequence reads TGTGCCAGCAGTTACCGGAATGAGCAGTTCTTC. This sequence encodes CASSYRNEQFF.